A single sample gave rise to the 29 T cell receptor beta chains below, sequenced in a study of Ad26.COV2.S vaccination and SARS-CoV-2 variants. The table came from immunoSEQ multiplex PCR; TCRdb's copy has only in-frame clones and leaves some out. The profile shows some 640,000 clones, roughly 90% of them singletons. Treatment specified: around 19 received Ad26.COV2.S at low or high dose, single or two shots; several received placebo; per-sample allocation not given. Samples came from day 63 after the first vaccine or placebo injection. The material was peripheral blood, obtained in a trial of Ad26.COV2.S vaccine versus placebo. The origin of the receptors is a person aged 18-60 years who received the Ad26.COV2.S COVID-19 vaccine or a placebo.

The chain recombines TRBV6-5 with TRBJ2-7; D is possibly TRBD1 (5 bases). From germline, CDR1 is MNHEY and CDR2 SVGAGI. The V gene lost 2 bases and the J gene lost 10 bases, with 9 bases spanning the gap. The CDR3 sequence is 11 residues long. DNA of the CDR3: TGTGCCAGCAGTTACCAGGGCGGCCAGTACTTC. The encoded protein is CASSYQGGQYF.

The chain recombines TRBV7-2 with TRBJ1-1, with D unresolved. Germline V gene sequence: CDR1 SGHTA, CDR2 FQGNSA. V lost 2 bases to trimming and J lost 4 bases, with 11 bases between them. The CDR3 sequence is 14 residues long. The CDR3 coding sequence is TGTGCCAGCAGCTTAAGGAAGGAGAGCACTGAAGCTTTCTTT. As protein: CASSLRKESTEAFF.

The gene calls are TRBV27 and TRBJ2-1; a possible D gene is TRBD2 (7 bases). V was cut by 2 bases and J by 4 bases, with 21 bases left in between. Per the germline V gene, CDR1 is MNHEY and CDR2 is SMNVEV (reference sequence). CDR3 size: 18 residues. The CDR3 protein is CASSLRGAGGRPYNEQFF. As DNA, the CDR3 is TGTGCCAGCAGTTTACGGGGGGCAGGCGGGAGACCGTACAATGAGCAGTTCTTC.

The chain carries TRBV24-1 and TRBJ2-2; 8 nucleotides line up with TRBD1. The junction had 5 bases not matched to a gene; V was cut back by 5 bases and J by 4 bases. The CDR3 runs 15 residues. The V gene's germline CDR1 is KGHDR and CDR2 SFDVKD. CDR3 loop: CATSAQGAGTGELFF. In nucleotides, the CDR3 is TGTGCCACCAGTGCCCAGGGGGCAGGCACCGGGGAGCTGTTTTTT.

The chain carries TRBV7-2 and TRBJ2-5; a possible D gene is TRBD1 (6 bases). The CDR3 covers 14 residues. The V and J ends lost 5 bases and 4 bases respectively, with 14 bases between them. Germline-derived CDR1 and CDR2 are SGHTA and FQGNSA. The CDR3 DNA reads as TGTGCCAGCAGCCAGAATCAGGGGAGAGAGACCCAGTACTTC. Amino acids: CASSQNQGRETQYF.

With respect to this clone: One end of the junction is discordant with germline, which a read error may explain. The V call is TRBV30, the J call TRBJ2-5, with 10 bases fitting TRBD2. This CDR3 region has 13 residues. Germline CDR1 and CDR2: GTSNPN and SVGIG (reference sequence). The CDR3 coding sequence is TGTGCTTGGAGCGGGAGGGTGGGAGAGACCCAGTACTTC. The encoded protein is CAWSGRVGETQYF.

This sequence joins TRBV24-1 and TRBJ2-1; TRBD2 matches at 7 bases. The V gene's germline CDR1 is KGHDR and CDR2 SFDVKD. The CDR3 runs to 14 residues. V shed 9 bases and J 5 bases; nucleotides not matched to a gene: 9. CDR3 in DNA: TGTGCCACCCAAGACCCCGGGAGGCACAATGAGCAGTTCTTC. This translates into CATQDPGRHNEQFF.

This clone was counted a few times. The chain uses TRBV7-2 and TRBJ2-7; D is uncertain. CDR3 length: 15 amino acids. Trimming left V 1 base short and J 2 bases short, with 12 bases between. CDR1 is SGHTA and CDR2 is FQGNSA in the germline V gene. CDR3 amino acids: CASSLDPHTPYEQYF. The CDR3 coding sequence is TGTGCCAGCAGCTTAGATCCCCATACACCCTACGAGCAGTACTTC.

This clone was observed once. The J gene is TRBJ1-2, the V gene TRBV5-1; D may be TRBD1 (5 bases). The CDR3 loop spans 15 amino acids. Trimming took 3 bases from V and 5 from J, leaving 17 bases between them. Germline V gene data show CDR1 as SGHRS and CDR2 as YFSETQ. CDR3 loop: CASSSSNDSPYGYTF. The CDR3, as DNA: TGCGCCAGCAGCTCTTCAAATGACAGTCCGTATGGCTACACCTTC. Filled out from reference TRBV5-1 and TRBJ1-2, the complete variable domain reads KAGVTQTPRYLIKTRGQQVTLSCSPISGHRSVSWYQQTPGQGLQFLFEYFSETQRNKGNFPGRFSGRQFSNSRSEMNVSTLELGDSALYLCASSSSNDSPYGYTFGSGTRLTVV.

The chain uses TRBV3-1 (or the pseudogene TRBV3-2) and TRBJ2-1, with a possible D match to TRBD2 (6 bases). Deletions cut 2 bases from V and 9 bases from J, with 11 bases between. This CDR3 is 13 amino acids long. In germline, CDR1 is LGHDT, CDR2 YNNKEL (reference sequence). The CDR3, as DNA: TGTGCCAGCAGCCAAAATCGGGAGACTGAGCAGTTCTTC. It codes for CASSQNRETEQFF.

Points on this clone: At one end the junction does not follow the germline gene, possibly because of a read error. CDR3 in DNA: TGTGCCAGCAGGTTGGGGGGTGCCGGGGAGCTGTTTTTT. Protein product: CASRLGGAGELFF. This rearrangement joins TRBV5-4 to TRBJ2-2; TRBD2 might be the D (6 bases). Germline V gives CDR1 SGHNT, CDR2 YYREEE (reference sequence). This CDR3 region has 13 residues.

This sequence joins TRBV10-2 and TRBJ2-7; TRBD2 agrees at 12 bases. The CDR3 spans 19 residues. The ends lost 0 bases at V and 1 base at J; junction bases unmatched: 10. Looked up from germline, CDR1 is WSHSY and CDR2 is SAAADI. The CDR3 bases are TGCGCCAGCAGTGAGTCACCGAGACTAGCGGGAGTTCGGTCCTACGAGCAGTACTTC. Translated: CASSESPRLAGVRSYEQYF.

The rearrangement joins TRBV24-1 to TRBJ2-3; 9 bases map to TRBD1. V trimming: 3 bases; J trimming: 0 bases; junction bases outside the gene matches: 3. This CDR3 region has 16 residues. Germline CDR1 is KGHDR and CDR2 is SFDVKD. The DNA of the CDR3 is TGTGCCACCAGTGATAGGACAGGGGTGAGCACAGATACGCAGTATTTT. Translated: CATSDRTGVSTDTQYF.

The V and J genes are TRBV5-1 and TRBJ1-3; the D gene is possibly TRBD1 (6 bases). V shed 4 bases and J shed 0 bases, with 11 bases lying between them. The CDR3 is 15 residues long. From germline, CDR1 is SGHRS and CDR2 YFSETQ. The CDR3 loop reads CASSPGQSSGNTIYF. The CDR3 DNA sequence: TGCGCCAGCAGCCCCGGACAGTCCTCTGGAAACACCATATATTTT.

The gene calls are TRBV6-5 and TRBJ1-4; maybe TRBD1 (5 bases). This CDR3 is built from 14 residues. Germline assignment: CDR1 MNHEY and CDR2 SVGAGI. Trimming shortened V by 6 bases and J by 5 bases, and 13 bases separated the two germline ends. The CDR3, as DNA: TGTGCCAGCAGACCTGGGACGAGAAATGAAAAACTGTTTTTT. Its translation is CASRPGTRNEKLFF.

This clone has just one count. The chain has TRBV5-1 and TRBJ2-1; the match to TRBD2 covers 13 bases. This CDR3 is 18 amino acids long. Germline CDR1 reads SGHRS; CDR2 reads YFSETQ. V trimming: 4 bases; J trimming: 7 bases; junction bases outside the gene matches: 14. CDR3 bases: TGCGCCAGCAGCGTGACAGGAGGGACTAGCGGGACTAGGAATGAGCAGTTCTTC. Residues: CASSVTGGTSGTRNEQFF.

The V call is TRBV9, the J call TRBJ2-7, with D perhaps matching TRBD2 (7 bases). Germline V lookup: CDR1 SGDLS, CDR2 YYNGEE. Trimming took 0 bases from V and 5 from J, leaving 15 bases between them. The CDR3 spans 15 residues. CDR3 in amino acids: CASSVEDGGRNEQYF. CDR3 DNA: TGTGCCAGCAGCGTAGAGGACGGGGGGCGAAACGAGCAGTACTTC.

V is TRBV27 and J is TRBJ2-3; 8 positions match TRBD1. The CDR3 extends over 15 amino acids. Germline V gives CDR1 MNHEY, CDR2 SMNVEV (reference sequence). The junction had 7 bases not matched to a gene; V was cut back by 5 bases and J by 3 bases. This CDR3 reads CASSKDRGGTDTQYF. The CDR3 nucleotides read TGTGCCAGCAGTAAAGACAGGGGTGGGACAGATACGCAGTATTTT.

The gene calls are TRBV30 and TRBJ1-2, with D perhaps TRBD1 (5 bases). CDR1 is GTSNPN and CDR2 is SVGIG in the germline V gene (reference sequence). The length of the CDR3 is 13 residues. V lost 1 base, J lost 3 bases, and 9 bases lay in between. The CDR3 DNA sequence: TGTGCCTGGAGTGGGACAAATTACTATGGCTACACCTTC. Residues: CAWSGTNYYGYTF.

The chain uses TRBV7-6 and TRBJ1-4, with 7 bases fitting TRBD1. The J segment lost 4 bases and the V segment lost 2 bases, leaving 4 bases of the junction unmatched. This CDR3 spans 15 amino acids. Germline CDR1 and CDR2: SGHVS and FNYEAQ. CDR3 DNA sequence: TGTGCCAGCAGCTTAAGGACAGGAGATAATGAAAAACTGTTTTTT. It codes for CASSLRTGDNEKLFF.

The chain recombines TRBV20-1 with TRBJ1-6, with D tentatively TRBD1 (5 bases). Trimming took off 3 bases at V and 6 bases at J, with 12 bases between the two ends. This CDR3 comprises 14 residues. Germline V gene sequence: CDR1 DFQATT, CDR2 SNEGSKA (reference sequence). This chain's CDR3 is CSASRAGTNSPLHF. As DNA, the CDR3 is TGCAGTGCTAGTAGGGCAGGGACTAATTCACCCCTCCACTTT.

The chain carries TRBV5-1 and TRBJ1-1, with D unclear. Germline CDR1 and CDR2: SGHRS and YFSETQ. The CDR3 totals 13 residues. V was cut by 7 bases and J by 1 base, with 11 bases left in between. CDR3 DNA sequence: TGCGCCAGCTTCTCGACGGCGAACACTGAAGCTTTCTTT. This translates into CASFSTANTEAFF.

V and J are TRBV7-9 and TRBJ1-5; the match to TRBD1 covers 9 bases. CDR1 SEHNR and CDR2 FQNEAQ come from the germline V gene (reference sequence). The CDR3 is 15 amino acids. V trimming: 5 bases; J trimming: 2 bases; junction bases outside the gene matches: 4. The CDR3 here is CASSLWTGGNQPQHF. As DNA, the CDR3 is TGTGCCAGCAGCCTCTGGACAGGGGGCAATCAGCCCCAGCATTTT.

This chain uses TRBV9 with TRBJ2-5, with TRBD2 matching over 7 bases. Germline V gene data show CDR1 as SGDLS and CDR2 as YYNGEE. With 0 bases clipped from V and 2 bases from J, the junction kept 4 bases outside the gene matches. The CDR3 is 15 amino acids. CDR3 loop: CASSVDGGGQETQYF. In DNA, the CDR3 is TGTGCCAGCAGCGTAGACGGCGGGGGTCAAGAGACCCAGTACTTC.

The rearrangement links TRBV6-5 to TRBJ2-3, with 9 bases aligning to TRBD2. Unmatched junction bases numbered 3, after V lost 7 bases and J lost 4 bases. The length of the CDR3 is 13 residues. The V gene's germline CDR1 is MNHEY and CDR2 SVGAGI. The CDR3 loop is CASKGLAADTQYF. In nucleotides, the CDR3 is TGTGCCAGCAAGGGACTAGCCGCAGATACGCAGTATTTT.

This chain connects TRBV7-8 to TRBJ2-1, with 12 nucleotides matching TRBD2. Losses at the gene ends were 4 bases for V and 5 bases for J; bases not matched to a gene: 3. CDR1 is SGHVS, CDR2 FQNEAQ, per germline. The CDR3 consists of 15 residues. The CDR3 region is CASSWTSGTHNEQFF. The CDR3 DNA sequence: TGTGCCAGCAGCTGGACTAGCGGGACCCACAATGAGCAGTTCTTC.

This clone was recorded a few times. The chain combines TRBV27 with TRBJ1-1, with D possibly TRBD1 on 6 matching bases. Deletions cut 2 bases from V and 5 bases from J, with 12 bases between. The CDR3 length is 14 residues. Germline V gene sequence: CDR1 MNHEY, CDR2 SMNVEV (reference sequence). The CDR3 protein is CASSLTGSLTEAFF. DNA for the CDR3: TGTGCCAGCAGTTTAACAGGGAGTTTAACTGAAGCTTTCTTT.

This sequence joins TRBV7-8 and TRBJ2-1, with TRBD2 matching over 11 bases. This CDR3 contains 14 residues. CDR1 and CDR2 (germline): SGHVS, FQNEAQ. V was pared by 1 base and J by 12 bases, with 5 bases of the junction left unmatched. The CDR3 DNA follows: TGTGCCAGCAGCTTAGTTACTAGCGGGGGTTTGCAGTTCTTC. As protein: CASSLVTSGGLQFF. The variable domain in full, with the rest retrieved from reference TRBV7-8 and TRBJ2-1, is GAGVSQSPRYKVAKRGQDVALRCDPISGHVSLFWYQQALGQGPEFLTYFQNEAQLDKSGLPSDRFFAERPEGSVSTLKIQRTQQEDSAVYLCASSLVTSGGLQFFGPGTRLTVL.

For this clone: In the same sample, other DNA sequences code for this CDR3. The chain links TRBV3-1 (or the pseudogene TRBV3-2) to TRBJ2-5, with 8 positions matching TRBD2. V was pared by 4 bases and J by 2 bases, with 3 bases of the junction left unmatched. The CDR3 has 14 amino acids. In germline, CDR1 is LGHDT, CDR2 YNNKEL (reference sequence). CDR3 residues: CASSPTGGQETQYF. CDR3 sequence (DNA): TGTGCCAGCAGCCCAACGGGGGGGCAAGAGACCCAGTACTTC.